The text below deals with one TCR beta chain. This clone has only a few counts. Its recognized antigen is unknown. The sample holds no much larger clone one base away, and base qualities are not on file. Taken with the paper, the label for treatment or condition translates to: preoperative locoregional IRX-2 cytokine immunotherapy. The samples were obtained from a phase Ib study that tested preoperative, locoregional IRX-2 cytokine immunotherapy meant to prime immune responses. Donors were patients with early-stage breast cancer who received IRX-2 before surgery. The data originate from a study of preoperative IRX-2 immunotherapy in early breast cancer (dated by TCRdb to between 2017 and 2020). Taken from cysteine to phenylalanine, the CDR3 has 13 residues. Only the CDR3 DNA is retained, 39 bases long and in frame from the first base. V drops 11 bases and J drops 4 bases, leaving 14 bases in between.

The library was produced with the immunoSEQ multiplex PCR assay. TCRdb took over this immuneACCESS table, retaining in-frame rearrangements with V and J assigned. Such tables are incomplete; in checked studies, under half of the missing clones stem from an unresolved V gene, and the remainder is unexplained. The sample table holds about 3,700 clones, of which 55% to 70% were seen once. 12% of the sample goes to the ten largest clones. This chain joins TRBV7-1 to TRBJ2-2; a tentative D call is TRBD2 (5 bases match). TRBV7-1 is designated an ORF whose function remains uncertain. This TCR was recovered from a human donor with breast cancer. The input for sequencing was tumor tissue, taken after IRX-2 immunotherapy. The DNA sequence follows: TGTGCCCTGGGAGTTCGTGGCACCGGGGAGCTGTTTTTT. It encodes CALGVRGTGELFF.